The clone carrying this T cell receptor (beta chain) is deemed medium-sized. Antigen specificity is unknown. The CDR3 length is 14 residues. Germline V gene lookup returns CDR1 MNHNS and CDR2 SASEGT. V shed 1 base and J 6 bases; nucleotides not matched to a gene: 5. As to time point: sample taken at primary tumor resection. The data are from a study of spatial heterogeneity in lung cancer. Study results and caveats: Mutation counts in tumors were tracked by counts of expanded intratumoral alpha and beta TCRs.

Using its own MiXCR run on the 5' RACE reads, TCRdb lists one record per CDR3 protein. In the table there are around 9,600 distinct CDR3 sequences, over 4.5% of which are singletons. The sequencing here drew on lung tumor tissue, taken at surgery. The chain couples TRBV6-1 to TRBJ1-2; 7 positions agree with TRBD1. The clonotype was recovered from a female donor with early-stage non-small cell lung cancer. DNA of the CDR3: TGTGCCAGCAGTGAAGTAGTTGGGACAGATGGCTACACCTTC. Its protein product is CASSEVVGTDGYTF.